This TCR beta chain was recovered during a study of PD-1 blockade in classical Hodgkin lymphoma. TCRdb's table, derived via immunoSEQ multiplex PCR, lists solely in-frame clones and lacks some. The profile shows around 39,000 clones, around 76% of them singletons. Every one of the patients relapsed after autologous stem cell transplantation (brentuximab vedotin exposure was variable). CDR1 and CDR2 from the germline V gene are SGHRS and YFSETQ. The CDR3 is 16 residues long. The ends lost 5 bases at V and 3 bases at J; junction bases unmatched: 6. This clonotype was obtained from a human donor with classical Hodgkin lymphoma. V is TRBV5-1 and J is TRBJ2-2; TRBD1 matches at 11 bases. The sequenced sample was peripheral blood mononuclear cells (PBMCs), obtained before the second cycle of nivolumab. CDR3 bases: TGCGCCAGCAGGAACACGGGACAGGGGGACACCGGGGAGCTGTTTTTT. Its protein is CASRNTGQGDTGELFF.